These 22 T cell receptor beta chains came from one sample sequenced in a study of T cells after yellow fever vaccination. In TCRdb, the 5' RACE reads were re-called with MiXCR into one record per CDR3 protein. The table has roughly 500,000 distinct CDR3 sequences, less than 20% seen once. This specimen consisted of PBMCs, obtained 15 days after the yellow fever booster vaccination. The origin of the receptors is a man aged 25 to 40 who received the YFV17D yellow fever vaccine.

This clonotype was observed many times. This chain joins TRBV11-2 and TRBJ2-7; TRBD1 agrees at 8 bases. There are 15 residues in the CDR3. The germline V gene encodes CDR1 SGHAT and CDR2 FQNNGV. After removal of 4 bases from V and 1 base from J, the junction contained 6 bases not matched to a gene. CDR3 DNA sequence: TGTGCCAGCAGCTCCCCCGGACAGGGATCCTACGAGCAGTACTTC. It codes for CASSSPGQGSYEQYF.

The chain uses TRBV20-1 and TRBJ2-3; 12 nucleotides line up with TRBD2. Germline loops: CDR1 DFQATT, CDR2 SNEGSKA (reference sequence). V shed 4 bases, J shed 3 bases, and the junction held 5 bases outside the gene matches. This CDR3 has 15 residues. The CDR3 DNA reads as TGCAGTGCTATTAGGCTAGCGGGAGGGACAGATACGCAGTATTTT. This gives the protein CSAIRLAGGTDTQYF.

This clonotype was observed a few times. The chain joins TRBV19 to TRBJ2-3; D gene uncertain. Germline CDR1 and CDR2: LNHDA and SQIVND (reference sequence). CDR3 size: 14 residues. Between the trimmed V and J ends, which lost 3 bases and 2 bases, there was a span of 9 bases. In nucleotides, the CDR3 is TGTGCCAGTAGTATGTCCGGCCTCACAGATACGCAGTATTTT. Its protein product is CASSMSGLTDTQYF.

This clonotype showed up just a few times. This chain links TRBV4-3 with TRBJ2-3; TRBD2 is a possible D gene (5 bases). Between the trimmed V and J ends, which lost 4 bases and 3 bases, there was a span of 8 bases. Germline CDR1 reads LGHNA; CDR2 reads YSLEER. The CDR3 has 13 amino acids. CDR3: CASSPRDTDTQYF. CDR3 sequence (DNA): TGCGCCAGCAGCCCGAGGGATACAGATACGCAGTATTTT.

There are many counts of this clonotype. CDR3 nucleotide sequence: TGCAGTGCTAGTGACTACGGGAGGGCCCCAGATACGCAGTATTTT. It is translated as CSASDYGRAPDTQYF. The chain is built from TRBV20-1 and TRBJ2-3, with 8 bases lining up with TRBD2. The J segment lost 4 bases and the V segment lost 3 bases, leaving 9 bases of the junction unmatched. CDR3 size: 15 residues. Germline-derived CDR1 and CDR2 are DFQATT and SNEGSKA (reference sequence).

This clonotype was detected only a few times. The J gene is TRBJ1-1, the V gene TRBV4-3; D is possibly TRBD1 (5 bases). Trimming cost V 0 bases and J 0 bases, with 14 bases left between them. The CDR3 spans 17 residues. Germline lookup yields CDR1 LGHNA and CDR2 YSLEER. The CDR3: CASSQDGRGPLNTEAFF. The CDR3 DNA is TGCGCCAGCAGCCAAGATGGAAGGGGTCCTTTGAACACTGAAGCTTTCTTT.

The genes are TRBV5-1 and TRBJ2-2; a weak D match, TRBD1 (6 bases). The CDR3 has 15 residues. V was cut by 5 bases and J by 1 base, with 12 bases left in between. Germline CDR1 SGHRS, CDR2 YFSETQ. CDR3 nucleotide sequence: TGCGCCAGCAGACAAGGGACAAAGAACACCGGGGAGCTGTTTTTT. It specifies CASRQGTKNTGELFF.

This chain connects TRBV27 to TRBJ2-1; 7 bases agree with TRBD1. This CDR3 is 15 amino acids long. Losses at the gene ends were 8 bases for V and 2 bases for J; bases not matched to a gene: 9. CDR1 is MNHEY and CDR2 is SMNVEV in the germline V gene (reference sequence). The CDR3 loop reads CASSFGDRTYNEQFF. In nucleotides, the CDR3 is TGTGCCAGCTCCTTTGGGGACAGAACCTACAATGAGCAGTTCTTC.

V usage is TRBV27 and J usage is TRBJ2-7; 7 nucleotides line up with TRBD2. With 2 bases clipped from V and 2 bases from J, the junction kept 3 bases outside the gene matches. The length of the CDR3 is 14 residues. Germline V gene sequence: CDR1 MNHEY, CDR2 SMNVEV (reference sequence). CDR3 nucleotides: TGTGCCAGCAGTTTAACTAGCGCAGCCTACGAGCAGTACTTC. The encoded protein is CASSLTSAAYEQYF.

This clonotype was recorded a few times. The chain is built from TRBV5-1 and TRBJ2-1; D tentatively reads TRBD1 or TRBD2 (5 bases each). Germline-derived CDR1 and CDR2 are SGHRS and YFSETQ. The CDR3 contains 16 residues. V gave up 4 bases and J gave up 0 bases, with 14 bases separating them. The CDR3 region has the DNA TGCGCCAGCAGCCGAGGGCAGGGCGGCTCCTACAATGAGCAGTTCTTC. Translated, it gives CASSRGQGGSYNEQFF. The variable domain in full, completed from reference TRBV5-1 and TRBJ2-1, reads KAGVTQTPRYLIKTRGQQVTLSCSPISGHRSVSWYQQTPGQGLQFLFEYFSETQRNKGNFPGRFSGRQFSNSRSEMNVSTLELGDSALYLCASSRGQGGSYNEQFFGPGTRLTVL.

This clonotype has ten or more counts. V is TRBV20-1 and J is TRBJ2-7; 13 nucleotides align to TRBD2. This CDR3 spans 14 amino acids. V gave up 1 base and J gave up 4 bases; unmatched junction bases: 1. The germline gives CDR1 DFQATT, CDR2 SNEGSKA (reference sequence). In DNA form, the CDR3 reads TGCAGTGCTAGAGGGACTAGCGGGAGTTACGAGCAGTACTTC. Translated: CSARGTSGSYEQYF.

The rearrangement links TRBV12-3 or TRBV12-4 to TRBJ2-3, with TRBD2 matching over 15 bases. With 4 bases clipped from V and 4 bases from J, the junction kept 0 bases outside the gene matches. The CDR3 spans 15 residues. For the CDR3, the DNA is TGTGCCAGCAGTTGGACTAGCGGGAGGGCAGATACGCAGTATTTT. Protein sequence: CASSWTSGRADTQYF.

This clonotype has just a few counts. V is TRBV21-1 and J is TRBJ2-2; TRBD2 reflects the table's D call only, with no check against the DNA. TRBV21-1 is marked as a pseudogene. The CDR3 length is 16 residues. CDR3 bases: TGTGCCAGCAGCAAAGAGGTGGGGACTCCCACCGGGGAGCTGTTTTTT. It is translated as CASSKEVGTPTGELFF.

The genes are TRBV12-3 or TRBV12-4 and TRBJ2-1, with TRBD2 matching over 7 bases. There are 15 residues in the CDR3. V shed 3 bases, J shed 7 bases, and the junction held 9 bases outside the gene matches. In DNA form, the CDR3 reads TGTGCCAGCAGTTTCAGACTAGCCCTAGTGAATGAGCAGTTCTTC. It encodes CASSFRLALVNEQFF.

This clonotype was found a few times. This chain links TRBV2 with TRBJ2-3; possible D gene TRBD2, 6 bases. Germline lookup yields CDR1 SNHLY and CDR2 FYNNEI. The CDR3 has 14 residues. V was clipped by 7 bases and J by 0 bases, with 11 bases between them. DNA for the CDR3: TGTGCCAGCAACCTAGCGCGAAGCACAGATACGCAGTATTTT. Residues: CASNLARSTDTQYF.

This clonotype was picked up a small number of times. The V and J genes are TRBV7-2 and TRBJ2-5, with 11 nucleotides matching TRBD2. The CDR3 consists of 16 residues. From germline, CDR1 is SGHTA and CDR2 FQGNSA. V lost 6 bases, J lost 4 bases, and 10 bases stayed unmatched. This CDR3 reads CASSSTSGTFGETQYF. CDR3 nucleotide sequence: TGTGCCAGCAGTTCGACTAGCGGGACTTTCGGAGAGACCCAGTACTTC.

V and J are TRBV7-8 and TRBJ2-3; tentative D call: TRBD1 (6 bases). The CDR3 contains 15 residues. Looked up from germline, CDR1 is SGHVS and CDR2 is FQNEAQ. Trimming removed 4 bases at V and 7 bases at J, with 18 bases between. In nucleotides, the CDR3 is TGTGCCAGCAGCTCGGACAGACCCACTACAAATACGCAGTATTTT. Translated, it gives CASSSDRPTTNTQYF.

The rearrangement joins TRBV2 to TRBJ2-2; the D is unclear. The CDR3 extends over 12 amino acids. Germline loops: CDR1 SNHLY, CDR2 FYNNEI. V was cut by 7 bases and J by 8 bases, with 11 bases left in between. Here the CDR3 reads CASTSEKGELFF. The CDR3 DNA reads TGTGCCAGCACGTCTGAGAAGGGGGAGCTGTTTTTT.

This clonotype occurred a few times. The chain uses TRBV25-1 and TRBJ1-2, with 7 bases aligning to TRBD1. Germline loops: CDR1 MGHDK, CDR2 SYGVNS. CDR3 length equals 13 residues. J lost 8 bases, V lost 4 bases, and 7 bases had no gene match. This CDR3 reads CASSGGGLGGYTF. The CDR3 DNA reads TGTGCCAGCAGTGGAGGGGGCTTAGGGGGCTACACCTTC.

In the case of this clonotype: The junction differs from germline at one of its ends, possibly a read error. The V gene is TRBV24-1, the J gene TRBJ2-1; 8 nucleotides match TRBD2. Germline V CDR1 and CDR2: KGHDR, SFDVKD. This CDR3 is built from 15 residues. CDR3 amino acids: CATSVLSGSINEQFF. In DNA form, the CDR3 reads TGTGCCACCAGTGTTTTGAGCGGGAGTATAAATGAGCAGTTCTTC.

The J gene is TRBJ2-1, the V gene TRBV5-4; D call uncertain. The CDR3 is 13 residues long. The germline CDR1 and CDR2 sequences are SGHNT and YYREEE (reference sequence). The ends were cut back, 1 base at V and 7 bases at J, with 9 bases in the middle. For the CDR3, the DNA is TGTGCCAGCAGCTTGCCCCTAGGGAATGAGCAGTTCTTC. It codes for CASSLPLGNEQFF.

The rearrangement joins TRBV5-1 to TRBJ2-2, with D tentatively TRBD1 (6 bases). Germline values: CDR1 SGHRS, CDR2 YFSETQ. Deletions cut 4 bases from V and 5 bases from J, with 18 bases between. The CDR3 is made up of 16 amino acids. The CDR3 region is CASSPLGTPSTGELFF. DNA for the CDR3: TGCGCCAGCAGCCCCCTTGGGACACCAAGTACCGGGGAGCTGTTTTTT.